The rows below give T cell receptor beta chains drawn from one sample of a study of control samples from healthy donors and cancer patients. Clones were read by immunoSEQ multiplex PCR, and TCRdb kept only the in-frame ones, dropping some. The sample holds around 94,000 clones, about 91% seen once. Sequencing was carried out using blood. Source of these receptors: a woman aged 18-29 years in good health. The CDR3 runs from the conserved cysteine through the conserved F or W. A D gene is named only where the DNA matches it firmly. Part of the rows lack a size; the others show once, few, many or a class for expanded clones.

v_call	j_call	clone_size	d_call	cdr3_length	cdr3_nt	cdr3_aa
TRBV10-3	TRBJ1-4	-	TRBD1	14	TGTGCCATCAGGGATCAGGGGGCGGGTGAAAAACTGTTTTTT	CAIRDQGAGEKLFF
TRBV7-3	TRBJ2-2	-	-	15	TGTGCCAGCAGCTTAACAGGGAGTGGCACCGGGGAGCTGTTTTTT	CASSLTGSGTGELFF
TRBV14	TRBJ2-1	-	-	12	TGTGCCAGCAGCCAAGTTCCGCGCTCCCAGTTCTTC	CASSQVPRSQFF
TRBV4-1	TRBJ2-2	once	-	12	TGCGCCAGCAGCCCCGGTACCGGGGAGCTGTTTTTT	CASSPGTGELFF
TRBV30	TRBJ1-1	-	-	14	TGTGCCTGGAGTGTAAAGAGTTTGAACACTGAAGCTTTCTTT	CAWSVKSLNTEAFF
TRBV9	TRBJ1-1	-	-	15	TGTGCCAGCAGCGTAGTCCCTCAAACGGACACTGAAGCTTTCTTT	CASSVVPQTDTEAFF
TRBV30	TRBJ2-7	-	TRBD2	17	TGTGCCTGGAGCGCCGGCCCCTTAGCGGGAGTGTCGTACGAGCAGTACTTC	CAWSAGPLAGVSYEQYF
TRBV6-5	TRBJ2-5	-	TRBD2	14	TGTGCCAGCAAGGATGGGGCGGGAGAAGAGACCCAGTACTTC	CASKDGAGEETQYF
TRBV10-3	TRBJ1-1	once	TRBD1	13	TGTGCCATAGGAGACAGGACAGGGACTGAAGCTTTCTTT	CAIGDRTGTEAFF
TRBV12-3/TRBV12-4	TRBJ1-1	-	-	12	TGTGCCAGCAGTCCAAGGAACACTGAAGCTTTCTTT	CASSPRNTEAFF
TRBV6-2/TRBV6-3	TRBJ2-7	many	TRBD2	14	TGTGCCAGCAGTTACGGGACTAGCTCCTACGAGCAGTACTTC	CASSYGTSSYEQYF
TRBV5-1	TRBJ1-3	-	-	14	TGCGCCAGCAGTTTTGGGAACTCTGGAAACACCATATATTTT	CASSFGNSGNTIYF
TRBV25-1	TRBJ2-7	-	TRBD1	12	TGTGCCAGCAGGACAGGGGGCTACGAGCAGTACTTC	CASRTGGYEQYF
TRBV30	TRBJ2-7	-	-	8	TGTGCCTGGAACGAGCAGTACTTC	CAWNEQYF
TRBV12-3/TRBV12-4	TRBJ2-3	-	-	13	TGTGCCAGCAGACAGAGCGGCACAGATACGCAGTATTTT	CASRQSGTDTQYF
TRBV15	TRBJ2-1	few	TRBD2	18	TGTGCCACCAGCAGAGAGGGGCGGGAGGGCCGCCGCCTCAATGAGCAGTTCTTC	CATSREGREGRRLNEQFF
TRBV12-3/TRBV12-4	TRBJ2-1	once	-	12	TGTGCCAGCAGGTACAGGGTAGATGAGCAGTTCTTC	CASRYRVDEQFF
TRBV5-4	TRBJ2-1	-	TRBD2	16	TGTGCCAGCAGCTTGGGTAGCGGGGCGACCTACAATGAGCAGTTCTTC	CASSLGSGATYNEQFF
TRBV7-9	TRBJ2-7	-	TRBD1	14	TGTGCCAGCAGCACAGAGGGACAGTACTACGAGCAGTACTTC	CASSTEGQYYEQYF
TRBV6-5	TRBJ1-5	-	-	15	TGTGCCAGCAGACCCCTCTCACCGTTAGATCAGCCCCAGCATTTT	CASRPLSPLDQPQHF
TRBV5-1	TRBJ1-1	-	TRBD1	14	TGCGCCAGCACGTCAGGGGGTATGGACACTGAAGCTTTCTTT	CASTSGGMDTEAFF
TRBV6-2/TRBV6-3	TRBJ2-1	-	-	14	TGTGCCAGCAGTTCCGGGACTCTCTCCAATGAGCAGTTCTTC	CASSSGTLSNEQFF
TRBV7-9	TRBJ1-3	-	TRBD1	14	TGTGCCAGCAGCCCCGGACAGGGGCGGGACACCATATATTTT	CASSPGQGRDTIYF
TRBV6-5	TRBJ1-4	-	-	15	TGTGCCAGCAGAACGTCCATGGGATTTAATGAAAAACTGTTTTTT	CASRTSMGFNEKLFF
TRBV19	TRBJ2-3	-	-	13	TGTGCCAGTCAAATGAGAGGGCTTGATACGCAGTATTTT	CASQMRGLDTQYF
TRBV12-2	TRBJ1-4	-	-	16	TGTGCAAGTCGTTTAGTTTTCAGTGAGGGGATGATGGGGCTGTTTTTT	CASRLVFSEGMMGLFF
TRBV28	TRBJ1-2	few	TRBD1	15	TGTGCCAGCTACTTCCCAGGGGGACCTCACTATGGCTACACCTTC	CASYFPGGPHYGYTF
TRBV7-9	TRBJ1-2	-	-	14	TGTGCCAGCAGCCAAGGCAGGGTAGAGTCTGGCTACACCTTC	CASSQGRVESGYTF
TRBV12-5	TRBJ1-3	-	-	14	TGTGCTAGTGCCGAACAGGGTTCTGGAAACACCATATATTTT	CASAEQGSGNTIYF
TRBV4-2	TRBJ1-2	-	-	14	TGTGCCAGCAGCCAAGATGTCGGGTCGGGCGGCTACACCTTC	CASSQDVGSGGYTF
TRBV6-6	TRBJ2-7	-	TRBD2	18	TGTGCCAGCAGTCGCCCGGGACTAGCGGGATTGCACTCCTACGAGCAGTACTTC	CASSRPGLAGLHSYEQYF
TRBV23-1	TRBJ1-5	-	-	11	TGCGCCAGCAGTCGACCCTCGCCCCAGCATTTT	CASSRPSPQHF
TRBV7-9	TRBJ2-7	once	TRBD1	15	TGTGCCAGCAGCCCGGGACAGGGGGTTTTCTACGAGCAGTACTTC	CASSPGQGVFYEQYF
TRBV7-2	TRBJ1-6	once	TRBD1	18	TGTGCCAGCAGCTTTACTCACAGGGGGAGCTCCTATAATTCACCCCTCCACTTT	CASSFTHRGSSYNSPLHF
TRBV19	TRBJ1-3	-	-	16	TGTGCCAGTAGTATGGGGGCAGGGATCTCCGGAAACACCATATATTTT	CASSMGAGISGNTIYF
TRBV1	TRBJ2-5	-	-	8	TGCACCTCCGTGACCCAGTACTTC	CTSVTQYF
TRBV3-1/TRBV3-2	TRBJ1-3	-	-	17	TGTGCCAGCAGCCAAGTATTCAGGGCTCAAACTGGAAACACCATATATTTT	CASSQVFRAQTGNTIYF
TRBV28	TRBJ1-3	-	-	15	TGTGCCAGCAGTTTATTGGGCAGCTCTGGAAACACCATATATTTT	CASSLLGSSGNTIYF
TRBV3-1/TRBV3-2	TRBJ1-1	few	-	13	TGTGCCAGCAGCCCAACAACAGGGACCGAAGCTTTCTTT	CASSPTTGTEAFF
TRBV9	TRBJ1-2	-	-	11	TGTGCCAGCAGCACCCTCTATGGCTACACCTTC	CASSTLYGYTF
TRBV7-7	TRBJ2-5	-	TRBD2	18	TGTGCCAGCAGCTTATTCCCAAGCGGGGGGGCCCGTAAGGAGACCCAGTACTTC	CASSLFPSGGARKETQYF
TRBV6-2/TRBV6-3	TRBJ2-1	-	-	18	TGTGCCAGCAGTTCGCCTCCGGTCTGGACAGAGGTAGACAATGAGCAGTTCTTC	CASSSPPVWTEVDNEQFF
TRBV30	TRBJ1-2	-	-	12	TGTGCCTGGGGAATACAGGGCTGGGGCTACACCTTC	CAWGIQGWGYTF
TRBV19	TRBJ1-2	-	-	15	TGTGCCAGTAGAAATTTGCGGGGGGTGGACTATGGCTACACCTTC	CASRNLRGVDYGYTF
TRBV5-1	TRBJ2-5	once	-	13	TGCGCCAGCAGCGCAAGGAGGGGAGAGACCCAGTACTTC	CASSARRGETQYF
TRBV9	TRBJ1-3	-	-	15	TGTGCCAGCAGCGCGTCAGGGGTCCCTGGAAACACCATATATTTT	CASSASGVPGNTIYF
TRBV7-7	TRBJ2-1	-	-	13	TGTGCTAGCAGCTTAGGCAGCTACAATGAGCAGTTCTTC	CASSLGSYNEQFF
TRBV7-9	TRBJ1-4	-	-	13	TGTGCCAGCAGCTTGATCAAGCCTGAACAACTGTTTTTT	CASSLIKPEQLFF
TRBV30	TRBJ1-2	-	-	11	TGTGCCTGGGGGCGGGGCTATGGCTACACCTTC	CAWGRGYGYTF
TRBV6-5	TRBJ1-5	few	TRBD1	16	TGTGCCAGCAGTTTACGGACAGGGGGAGGCAATCAGCCCCAGCATTTT	CASSLRTGGGNQPQHF
TRBV3-1/TRBV3-2	TRBJ2-2	-	-	14	TGTGCCAGCAGCCTGGTCTCTAACACCGGGGAGCTGTTTTTT	CASSLVSNTGELFF
TRBV3-1/TRBV3-2	TRBJ1-5	few	TRBD1	15	TGTGCCAGCAGCCAAGCACCCACAGGGGTATCAGCCCAGCATTTT	CASSQAPTGVSAQHF
TRBV7-2	TRBJ1-1	-	-	14	TGTGCCAGCAGCGTCAACCCTGGGGACACTGAAGCTTTCTTT	CASSVNPGDTEAFF
TRBV7-2	TRBJ2-2	-	-	13	TGTGCCAGCGGACACATGAACACCGGGGAGCTGTTTTTT	CASGHMNTGELFF
TRBV3-1/TRBV3-2	TRBJ1-5	-	-	11	TGTGCCAGCAGCCATAATCAGCCCCAGCATTTT	CASSHNQPQHF
TRBV7-2	TRBJ1-1	-	TRBD1	15	TGTGCCAGCAGCTTAGTCGGCAGGGGGGCCGCTGAAGCTTTCTTT	CASSLVGRGAAEAFF